A single sample is the source of the 7 T cell receptor beta chains below, sequenced in a study of CD8 T cells in ankylosing spondylitis. From the 5' RACE reads, TCRdb called clonotypes with MiXCR, one entry per CDR3 protein. There are 35,000 to 50,000 distinct CDR3 sequences in the sample; 10% occur only once, and roughly a sixth lies in the top ten. Sequenced input: blood, either unsorted or a sorted T cell fraction (not recorded which). The source is a male donor with ankylosing spondylitis or in good health (not recorded which).

This clonotype was detected many times. The V gene is TRBV19, the J gene TRBJ1-1; no reliable D call. V lost 1 base to trimming and J lost 1 base, with 4 bases between them. This CDR3 spans 13 amino acids. Germline CDR1 reads LNHDA; CDR2 reads SQIVND (reference sequence). This CDR3 is CASSIARNTEAFF. Here the CDR3 DNA reads TGTGCCAGTAGTATAGCACGGAACACTGAAGCTTTCTTT.

This clonotype was recorded many times. The chain couples TRBV7-9 to TRBJ1-1; 9 bases are shared with TRBD1. The CDR3 is 15 amino acids. Unmatched junction bases numbered 8, after V lost 5 bases and J lost 4 bases. Germline CDR1 SEHNR, CDR2 FQNEAQ (reference sequence). In DNA form, the CDR3 reads TGTGCCAGCAGCCTACTCCTGACAGGGGGCACTGAAGCTTTCTTT. Its protein product is CASSLLLTGGTEAFF.

Many counts were recorded for this clonotype. The chain uses TRBV15 and TRBJ1-2; 7 nucleotides match TRBD1. V lost 6 bases and J lost 0; bases outside the gene matches: 7. The germline gives CDR1 LNHNV, CDR2 YYDKDF (reference sequence). The CDR3 extends over 15 amino acids. This CDR3 reads CATSLRQGANYGYTF. DNA for the CDR3: TGTGCCACCAGTCTTCGGCAGGGGGCTAACTATGGCTACACCTTC. Full variable domain (outside the CDR3, taken from reference TRBV15 and TRBJ1-2): DAMVIQNPRYQVTQFGKPVTLSCSQTLNHNVMYWYQQKSSQAPKLLFHYYDKDFNNEADTPDNFQSRRPNTSFCFLDIRSPGLGDTAMYLCATSLRQGANYGYTFGSGTRLTVV.

This clonotype has at least ten counts. This chain joins TRBV20-1 and TRBJ2-7; maybe TRBD2 (5 bases). Per the germline V gene, CDR1 is DFQATT and CDR2 is SNEGSKA (reference sequence). Trimming removed 3 bases at V and 5 bases at J, with 14 bases between. The CDR3 is 13 amino acids. CDR3 sequence reads: CSARPGIYDEQYF. The CDR3 DNA is TGCAGTGCTAGGCCGGGAATTTATGACGAGCAGTACTTC.

The chain recombines TRBV5-1 with TRBJ1-5; D not resolved. This CDR3 is 13 amino acids long. V lost 0 bases and J lost 7, with 8 bases in between. Germline V gene lookup returns CDR1 SGHRS and CDR2 YFSETQ. The CDR3, as DNA: TGCGCCAGCAGCTTGGGACCAGACCAGCCCCAGCATTTT. This codes for CASSLGPDQPQHF.

This clonotype is medium-sized by share. The V call is TRBV7-2, the J call TRBJ2-7; 10 nucleotides align to TRBD1. V trimming: 6 bases; J trimming: 4 bases; junction bases outside the gene matches: 12. In germline, CDR1 is SGHTA, CDR2 FQGNSA. The CDR3 covers 16 residues. CDR3 sequence (DNA): TGTGCCAGCAGATCCTTCGTGGGACAGGGGACTTACGAGCAGTACTTC. This codes for CASRSFVGQGTYEQYF. Combining the CDR3 with reference TRBV7-2 and TRBJ2-7 gives the whole variable domain GAGVSQSPSNKVTEKGKDVELRCDPISGHTALYWYRQSLGQGLEFLIYFQGNSAPDKSGLPSDRFSAERTGGSVSTLTIQRTQQEDSAVYLCASRSFVGQGTYEQYFGPGTRLTVT.

There are many counts of this clonotype. This chain links TRBV12-3 or TRBV12-4 with TRBJ1-2; 9 bases align to TRBD1. V lost 4 bases to trimming and J lost 6 bases; unmatched junction nucleotides: 6. CDR3 length: 14 residues. CDR3 DNA sequence: TGTGCCAGCAGTTCGACCGGGACAGGGCATGGCTACACCTTC. Protein sequence: CASSSTGTGHGYTF.